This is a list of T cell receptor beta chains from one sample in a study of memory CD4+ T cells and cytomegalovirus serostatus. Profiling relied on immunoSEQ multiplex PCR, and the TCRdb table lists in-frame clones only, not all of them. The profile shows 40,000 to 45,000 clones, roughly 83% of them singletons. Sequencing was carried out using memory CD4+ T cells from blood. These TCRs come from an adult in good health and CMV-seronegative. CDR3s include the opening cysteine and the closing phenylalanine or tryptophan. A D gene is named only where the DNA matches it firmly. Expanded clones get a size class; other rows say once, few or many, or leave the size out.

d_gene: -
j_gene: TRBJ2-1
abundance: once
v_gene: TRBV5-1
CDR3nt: TGCGCCAGCAAAGACAGGACTTTCAATGAGCAGTTCTTC
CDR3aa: CASKDRTFNEQFF

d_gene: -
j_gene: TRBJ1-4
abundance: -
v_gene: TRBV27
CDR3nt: TGTGCCAGCAGTTTCCGGACCGGGGAAAAACTGTTTTTT
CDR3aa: CASSFRTGEKLFF

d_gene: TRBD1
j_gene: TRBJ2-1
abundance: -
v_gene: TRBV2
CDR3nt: TGTGCCAGCAGTGGGACAGGGGTGAATGAGCAGTTCTTC
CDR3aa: CASSGTGVNEQFF

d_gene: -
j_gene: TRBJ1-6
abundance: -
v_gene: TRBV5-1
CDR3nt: TGCGCCAGCAGCTACTATGGAAGAACGTCCTATAATTCACCCCTCCACTTT
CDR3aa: CASSYYGRTSYNSPLHF

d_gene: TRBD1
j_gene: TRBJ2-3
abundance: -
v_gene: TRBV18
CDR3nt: TGTGCCAGCTCACCACCGACAGGGGGCTTAGATACGCAGTATTTT
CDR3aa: CASSPPTGGLDTQYF

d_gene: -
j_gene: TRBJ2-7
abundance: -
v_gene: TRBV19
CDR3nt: TGTGCCAGTAGTATTCTCCCAGGACCCTACGAGCAGTACTTC
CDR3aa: CASSILPGPYEQYF

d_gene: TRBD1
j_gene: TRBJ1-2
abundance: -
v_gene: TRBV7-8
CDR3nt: TGTGCCAGCAGCTTAAGCTCACAGGGGGCATATGGCTACACCTTC
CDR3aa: CASSLSSQGAYGYTF

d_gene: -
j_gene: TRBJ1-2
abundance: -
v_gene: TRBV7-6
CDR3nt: TGTGCCAGCAGCTTGACGGGAAAGTTCAGTGGCTACACCTTC
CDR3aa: CASSLTGKFSGYTF

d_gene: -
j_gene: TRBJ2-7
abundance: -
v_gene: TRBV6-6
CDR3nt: TGTGCCAGCAGTCTCATTTACGAGCAGTACTTC
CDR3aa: CASSLIYEQYF

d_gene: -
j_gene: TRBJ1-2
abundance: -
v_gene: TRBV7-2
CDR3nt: TGTGCCAGCAGCCAGGCGGGGGCCGGTGGCTACACCTTC
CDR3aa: CASSQAGAGGYTF

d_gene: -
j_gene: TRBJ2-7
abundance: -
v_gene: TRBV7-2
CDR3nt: TGTGCCAGCAGCTTAGGGCAGAGGACAACCGAGCAGTACTTC
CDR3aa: CASSLGQRTTEQYF

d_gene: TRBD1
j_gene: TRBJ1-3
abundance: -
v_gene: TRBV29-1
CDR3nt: TGCAGCGTTGCAGGACAGGGAGACACCATATATTTT
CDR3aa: CSVAGQGDTIYF

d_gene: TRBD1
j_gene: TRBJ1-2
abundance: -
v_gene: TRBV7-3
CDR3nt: TGTGCCAGCAGCTCAACACAGGGGTATGGCTACACCTTC
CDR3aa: CASSSTQGYGYTF

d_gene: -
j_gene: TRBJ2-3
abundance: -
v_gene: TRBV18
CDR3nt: TGTGCCAGCTCACTAAGGGAGAGCACAGATACGCAGTATTTT
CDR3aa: CASSLRESTDTQYF

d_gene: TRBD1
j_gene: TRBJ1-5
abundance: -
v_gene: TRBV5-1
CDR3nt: TGCGCCAGCAGCTCGGGACAGAGCAATCAGCCCCAGCATTTT
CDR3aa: CASSSGQSNQPQHF

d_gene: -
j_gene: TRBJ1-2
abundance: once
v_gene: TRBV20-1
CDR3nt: TGCAGTGCAACGAAGGGGGATGGCTACACCTTC
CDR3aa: CSATKGDGYTF

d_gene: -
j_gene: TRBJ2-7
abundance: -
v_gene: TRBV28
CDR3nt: TGTGCCAGCAACCAACAGGGCTACGAGCAGTACTTC
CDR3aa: CASNQQGYEQYF

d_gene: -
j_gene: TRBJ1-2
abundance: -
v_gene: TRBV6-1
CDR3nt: TGTGCCAGCAGTGAACTCTTAGGCCAAAGTGGTAACTATGGCTACACCTTC
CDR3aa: CASSELLGQSGNYGYTF

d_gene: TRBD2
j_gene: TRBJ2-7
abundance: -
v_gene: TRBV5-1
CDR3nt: TGCGCCACCTCCTTAGGCGGGGGTTCCTACGAGCAGTACTTC
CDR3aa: CATSLGGGSYEQYF

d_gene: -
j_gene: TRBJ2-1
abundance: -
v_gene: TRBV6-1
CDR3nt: TGTGCCAGCATACGATCCTCTTTTGTCGGCGATGAGCAGTTCTTC
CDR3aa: CASIRSSFVGDEQFF

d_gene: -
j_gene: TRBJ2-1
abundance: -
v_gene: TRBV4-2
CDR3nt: TGTGCCAGCAGCCAAATCGCAAATGAGCAGTTCTTC
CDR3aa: CASSQIANEQFF

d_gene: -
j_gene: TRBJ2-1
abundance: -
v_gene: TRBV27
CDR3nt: TGTGCCAGCAGTTTATTCGCCCTACGGGGACCCCGGAGGGGATACAATGAGCAGTTCTTC
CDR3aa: CASSLFALRGPRRGYNEQFF

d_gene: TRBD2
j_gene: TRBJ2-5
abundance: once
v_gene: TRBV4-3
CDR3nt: TGCGCCAGCAGCCAAGATGGGCTAGCGGGGGGCTGGGGGACCCAGTACTTC
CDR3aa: CASSQDGLAGGWGTQYF

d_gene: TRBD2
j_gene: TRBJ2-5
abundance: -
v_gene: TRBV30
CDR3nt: TGTGCCTGGAGTGTGGGTAGCGGGGCCCGGAAGACCCAGTACTTC
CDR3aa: CAWSVGSGARKTQYF

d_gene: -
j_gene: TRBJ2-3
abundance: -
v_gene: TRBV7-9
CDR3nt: TGTGCCAGCAGCTTAGCGCTTTGGGATACGCAGTATTTT
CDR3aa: CASSLALWDTQYF

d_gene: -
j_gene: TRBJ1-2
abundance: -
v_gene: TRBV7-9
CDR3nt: TGTGCCAGCAGCTTGGGCGGCTATGGCTACACCTTC
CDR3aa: CASSLGGYGYTF

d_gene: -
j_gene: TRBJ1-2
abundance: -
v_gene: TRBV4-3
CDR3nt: TGCGCCAGCAGCCAATCCGCGGGCCCTGACACTGGCTACACCTTC
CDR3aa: CASSQSAGPDTGYTF

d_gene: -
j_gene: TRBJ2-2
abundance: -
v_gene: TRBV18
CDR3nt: TGTGCCAGCTCACGCCGGCCCTTAGATGGAGGGAACACCGGGGAGCTGTTTTTT
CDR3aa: CASSRRPLDGGNTGELFF

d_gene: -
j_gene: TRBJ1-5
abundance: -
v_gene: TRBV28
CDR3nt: TGTGCCAGCAGTTTACCGCAGGGCAGTCAGCCCCAGCATTTT
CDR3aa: CASSLPQGSQPQHF

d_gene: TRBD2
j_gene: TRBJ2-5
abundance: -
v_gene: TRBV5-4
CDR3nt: TGTGCCAGCAGCTTGCAGGGGACTAGCGGGGAGACCCAGTACTTC
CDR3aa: CASSLQGTSGETQYF

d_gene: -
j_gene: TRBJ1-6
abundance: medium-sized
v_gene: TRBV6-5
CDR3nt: TGTGCCAGCAGGCGGGAAACGGATAGCTCACCCCTCCACTTT
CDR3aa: CASRRETDSSPLHF

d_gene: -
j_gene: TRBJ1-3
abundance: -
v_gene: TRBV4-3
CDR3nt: TGCGCCAGCAGCCGGTCAAAGGGAGGCGAAGGAAACACCATATATTTT
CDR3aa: CASSRSKGGEGNTIYF

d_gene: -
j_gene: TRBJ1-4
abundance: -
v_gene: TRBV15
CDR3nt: TGTGCCACCAGCAGAGGCATAACGGAGGAAAAACTGTTTTTT
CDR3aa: CATSRGITEEKLFF

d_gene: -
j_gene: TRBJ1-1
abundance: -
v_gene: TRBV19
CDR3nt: TGTGCCAGCCAGGGGTACACTGAAGCTTTCTTT
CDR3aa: CASQGYTEAFF

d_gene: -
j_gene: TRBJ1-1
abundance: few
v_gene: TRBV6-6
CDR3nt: TGTGCCAGCAGTTCGCAGAGAACCACTGAAGCTTTCTTT
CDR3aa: CASSSQRTTEAFF

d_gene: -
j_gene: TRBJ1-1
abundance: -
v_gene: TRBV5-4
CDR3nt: TGTGCCAGCAGCTTGGCAGGGACGAACACTGAAGCTTTCTTT
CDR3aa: CASSLAGTNTEAFF

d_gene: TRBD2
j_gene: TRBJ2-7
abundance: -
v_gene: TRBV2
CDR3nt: TGTGCCAGCAGGACTAGCGGGGGGCTCAGGATGTACGAGCAGTACTTC
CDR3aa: CASRTSGGLRMYEQYF

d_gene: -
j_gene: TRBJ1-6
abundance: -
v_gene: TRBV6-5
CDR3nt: TGTGCCAGCAGTTACTCGGGTTGGGACCATAATTCACCCCTCCACTTT
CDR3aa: CASSYSGWDHNSPLHF

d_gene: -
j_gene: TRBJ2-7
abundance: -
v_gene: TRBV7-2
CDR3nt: TGTGCCAGCAGCTTAGTTGCGGGGAGTGGAGGGGAGCAGTACTTC
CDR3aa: CASSLVAGSGGEQYF

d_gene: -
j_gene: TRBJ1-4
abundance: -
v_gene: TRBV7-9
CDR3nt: TGTGCCAGCAGCTTAGGTTCGGACCGAAAGGAAAAACTGTTTTTT
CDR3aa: CASSLGSDRKEKLFF

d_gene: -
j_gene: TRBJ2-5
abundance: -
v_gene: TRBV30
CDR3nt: TGTGCCTGGAGACCACGGGGGCCCCAAGAGACCCAGTACTTC
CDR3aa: CAWRPRGPQETQYF

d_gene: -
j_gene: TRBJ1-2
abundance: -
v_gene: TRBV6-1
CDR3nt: TGTGCCAGCAGTTTTACAGGGAACTATGGCTACACCTTC
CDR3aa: CASSFTGNYGYTF

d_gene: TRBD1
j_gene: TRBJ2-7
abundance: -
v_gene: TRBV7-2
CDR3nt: TGTGCCAGCAGCTTAGGGGACAGGGTTGTGGCCGAGCAGTACTTC
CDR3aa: CASSLGDRVVAEQYF

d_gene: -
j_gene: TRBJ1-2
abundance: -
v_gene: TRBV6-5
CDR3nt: TGTGCCAGCAGTTACTCTATAGGTGGCAGGGGCGGCGGCTACACCTTC
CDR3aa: CASSYSIGGRGGGYTF

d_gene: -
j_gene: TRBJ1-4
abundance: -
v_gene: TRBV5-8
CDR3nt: TGTGCCAGCAGCATCGGACAGCCAACTAATGAAAAACTGTTTTTT
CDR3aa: CASSIGQPTNEKLFF

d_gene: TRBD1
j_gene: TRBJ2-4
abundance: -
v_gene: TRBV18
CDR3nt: TGTGCCAGCTCGCGTGGAGCGGACAGGGGGGACATTCAGTACTTC
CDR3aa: CASSRGADRGDIQYF

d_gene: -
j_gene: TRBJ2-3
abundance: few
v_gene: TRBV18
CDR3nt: TGTGCCAGCTCTCAGGGACTCCTCACAGATACGCAGTATTTT
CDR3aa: CASSQGLLTDTQYF

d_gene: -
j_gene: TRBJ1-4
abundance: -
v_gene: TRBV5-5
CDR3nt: TGTGCCAGCAGCTTTGACCCGAATGAAAAACTGTTTTTT
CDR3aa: CASSFDPNEKLFF

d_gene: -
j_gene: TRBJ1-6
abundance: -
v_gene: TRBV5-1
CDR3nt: TGCGCCAGCAGCTTGGTCGTTCGGACAAGCTCCTATAATTCACCCCTCCACTTT
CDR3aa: CASSLVVRTSSYNSPLHF

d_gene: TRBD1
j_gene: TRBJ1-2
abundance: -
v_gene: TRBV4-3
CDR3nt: TGCGCCAGCAGCCAATGGACAGGGCCCTATGGCTACACCTTC
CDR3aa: CASSQWTGPYGYTF

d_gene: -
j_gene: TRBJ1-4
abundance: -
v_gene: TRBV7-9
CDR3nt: TGTGCCAGCAGCTCACCACTGGCAACTAATGAAAAACTGTTTTTT
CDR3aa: CASSSPLATNEKLFF

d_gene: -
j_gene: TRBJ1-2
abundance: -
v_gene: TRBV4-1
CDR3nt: TGCGCCAGCAGCCAAGATTCAGGGAGTGGGGGCTACACCTTC
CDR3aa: CASSQDSGSGGYTF

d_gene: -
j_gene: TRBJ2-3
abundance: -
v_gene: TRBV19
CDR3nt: TGTGCCAGTAGTTTAGGGTATGGAGATACGCAGTATTTT
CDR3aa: CASSLGYGDTQYF